This T cell receptor beta chain comes out of a study of siplizumab effects on memory and regulatory T cells. Points from the study as a whole: Naive T cells appeared more varied than memory cells and looked like key alloresponse contributors. The alloreactive clones that mapped to unstimulated subsets made up only a minor fraction. With siplizumab, cumulative frequency of CD4+ memory-derived alloreactive sequences dropped significantly.

In regard to this clone: Its target is not known.

The assay looked at some 93,000 TCR templates in each sample. Data came from immunoSEQ multiplex PCR; TCRdb stores just in-frame clones and leaves some out. This sample yields around 100,000 clones, of which about 91% are seen a single time; just over 2.5% belongs to the top ten. Germline V lookup: CDR1 SGHAT, CDR2 FQDESV (reference sequence). The CDR3 consists of 16 residues. The ends lost 5 bases at V and 6 bases at J; junction bases unmatched: 10. This clonotype originated in a human donor in good health. Some clones in this sample may be carry-over from other donors' samples. This rearrangement joins TRBV11-1 to TRBJ2-7; 13 bases are a match to TRBD2. Sequencing input: CD4+ T cells sorted from blood. This CDR3 reads CASSHTGLAGAGEQYF. The CDR3 nucleotides are TGTGCCAGCAGCCACACCGGACTAGCGGGAGCTGGCGAGCAGTACTTC.